Below are 6 T cell receptor beta chains sequenced from a single sample in a study of beta chain features in type 1 diabetes. Study findings and constraints: There was a moderate but significant shortening of TCRB CDR3s in all four CD4+ subsets of Type 1 diabetes patients.

Every bit of the isolated RNA underwent reverse transcription, so sequencing read expressed TCRB transcripts. The method was immunoSEQ multiplex PCR; TCRdb's version includes in-frame clones alone and lacks a portion of them. The sample contains some 160,000 clones, about 9% of which appear only once. For these TCRs, the target antigens are not known. The specimen sequenced was central memory CD4+ T cells from blood. The receptors stem from a woman in her twenties or thirties with type 1 diabetes.

The sample holds a few counts of this clone. This chain uses TRBV30 with TRBJ1-1, with TRBD1 identical over 7 bases. CDR1 is GTSNPN and CDR2 is SVGIG in the germline V gene (reference sequence). J was trimmed by 6 bases and V by 0 bases; bases with no gene match: 1. The CDR3 extends over 12 amino acids. In DNA, the CDR3 is TGTGCCTGGAGTGTACAGGGGCCTGAAGCTTTCTTT. The encoded protein is CAWSVQGPEAFF.

The chain carries TRBV28 and TRBJ2-7; perhaps TRBD1 as D (5 bases). The CDR3 covers 12 residues. Per the germline V gene, CDR1 is MDHEN and CDR2 is SYDVKM. V lost 4 bases, J lost 3 bases, and 7 bases lay in between. The DNA for the CDR3 is TGTGCCAGCAGTTGGGGCAGCTACGAGCAGTACTTC. Amino acids: CASSWGSYEQYF.

This clone appeared many times. This chain joins TRBV30 and TRBJ2-1; 9 positions agree with TRBD2. The CDR3 runs 12 residues. Germline trimming cut 2 bases from V and 11 bases from J; bases unmatched to any gene: 4. Germline V gives CDR1 GTSNPN, CDR2 SVGIG (reference sequence). This CDR3 reads CAWSSGRTQQFF. The CDR3 region has the DNA TGTGCCTGGAGTAGCGGGAGGACTCAGCAGTTCTTC.

This chain joins TRBV7-3 and TRBJ2-2; 9 bases agree with TRBD2. The CDR3 is 15 residues long. Germline V gives CDR1 SGHTA, CDR2 FQGTGA. V shed 2 bases and J 8 bases; nucleotides not matched to a gene: 6. DNA of the CDR3: TGTGCCAGCAGCTTAGCTAGCGGGACCCCGGGGGAGCTGTTTTTT. Its protein product is CASSLASGTPGELFF.

J is TRBJ1-1 and V is TRBV19, with D uncertain. This CDR3 contains 13 residues. Germline V gene data show CDR1 as LNHDA and CDR2 as SQIVND (reference sequence). Trimming took 7 bases from V and 1 from J, leaving 10 bases between them. DNA of the CDR3: TGTGCCAGTACTCCACACAGGAACACTGAAGCTTTCTTT. Translated: CASTPHRNTEAFF.

The table lists this clone with a few counts. CDR3 amino acids: CASSLIGTGGKYF. The CDR3 region has the DNA TGTGCCAGCAGCTTAATCGGGACAGGGGGAAAGTACTTC. The chain is built from TRBV7-9 and TRBJ2-7, with 11 nucleotides matching TRBD1. The V gene's germline CDR1 is SEHNR and CDR2 FQNEAQ (reference sequence). After removal of 2 bases from V and 11 bases from J, the junction contained 5 bases not matched to a gene. CDR3 length: 13 amino acids.